This is a list of T cell receptor beta chains from one sample in a study of cytomegalovirus exposure and HLA in healthy donors. TCRdb's table, derived via immunoSEQ multiplex PCR, lists solely in-frame clones and lacks some. The sample includes some 240,000 clones, about nine tenths of them seen just once. The material sequenced was PBMCs. Every receptor here comes from a young woman in good health and CMV-seropositive. Both conserved end residues are trimmed from each CDR3. Fields, in order: V gene, J gene, CDR3 protein.

v_gene: TRBV27
j_gene: TRBJ2-7
CDR3aa: ASSSGQTYEQY

v_gene: TRBV7-8
j_gene: TRBJ2-5
CDR3aa: ASSLGYRGALRETQY

v_gene: TRBV5-1
j_gene: TRBJ2-1
CDR3aa: ASSFRTAYNEQF

v_gene: TRBV7-9
j_gene: TRBJ2-7
CDR3aa: ASSLGGAAHEQY

v_gene: TRBV9
j_gene: TRBJ1-1
CDR3aa: ASGLVTGSTEAF

v_gene: TRBV27
j_gene: TRBJ2-7
CDR3aa: ASSPRDSLYEQY

v_gene: TRBV6-1
j_gene: TRBJ1-2
CDR3aa: ATSREHLMIYGYT

v_gene: TRBV6-1
j_gene: TRBJ2-1
CDR3aa: ASSESSGSSYNEQF

v_gene: TRBV12-5
j_gene: TRBJ2-1
CDR3aa: ASALGTYNEQF

v_gene: TRBV27
j_gene: TRBJ2-3
CDR3aa: ASSLGGSTDTQY

v_gene: TRBV5-1
j_gene: TRBJ1-1
CDR3aa: ASSFALTGESNTEAF

v_gene: TRBV15
j_gene: TRBJ2-7
CDR3aa: ATSRDNGRGEQY

v_gene: TRBV5-1
j_gene: TRBJ2-5
CDR3aa: ASSLGTTGGQETQY

v_gene: TRBV19
j_gene: TRBJ2-7
CDR3aa: ASSTKPGLPLNEQY

v_gene: TRBV2
j_gene: TRBJ2-1
CDR3aa: ASSDPTGKGLAMQF

v_gene: TRBV14
j_gene: TRBJ1-2
CDR3aa: ASSPGTGNGYT

v_gene: TRBV27
j_gene: TRBJ1-1
CDR3aa: ASSLGTGGATEAF

v_gene: TRBV7-9
j_gene: TRBJ2-7
CDR3aa: ASSLVALSSYEQY

v_gene: TRBV19
j_gene: TRBJ1-4
CDR3aa: ASSTRDRKLF

v_gene: TRBV9
j_gene: TRBJ2-1
CDR3aa: ASSLGRMNEQF

v_gene: TRBV7-6
j_gene: TRBJ2-7
CDR3aa: ASSSVRRRRPYEQY

v_gene: TRBV4-2
j_gene: TRBJ1-4
CDR3aa: ASSQDWSVQKLF

v_gene: TRBV19
j_gene: TRBJ1-5
CDR3aa: ASDGAGRRNQPQH

v_gene: TRBV27
j_gene: TRBJ2-1
CDR3aa: ASSLSVLLAGYNEQF

v_gene: TRBV28
j_gene: TRBJ1-1
CDR3aa: ASSFFGNTEAF

v_gene: TRBV6-5
j_gene: TRBJ2-1
CDR3aa: ASSKILRVDEQF

v_gene: TRBV27
j_gene: TRBJ1-5
CDR3aa: ASSLNRDNQPQH

v_gene: TRBV7-2
j_gene: TRBJ2-5
CDR3aa: ASSLRDRGSETQY

v_gene: TRBV9
j_gene: TRBJ1-2
CDR3aa: ASSVAKGQVNYGYT

v_gene: TRBV28
j_gene: TRBJ2-5
CDR3aa: ASSRDRVQETQY

v_gene: TRBV28
j_gene: TRBJ1-4
CDR3aa: ASRTLGAANEKLF

v_gene: TRBV11-3
j_gene: TRBJ2-2
CDR3aa: ASSLGLAGVGELF

v_gene: TRBV27
j_gene: TRBJ2-7
CDR3aa: ASSSAGGQVIYEQY

v_gene: TRBV28
j_gene: TRBJ1-4
CDR3aa: ASSYSRGRNEKLF

v_gene: TRBV7-7
j_gene: TRBJ2-5
CDR3aa: ASSSGVAGPETQY

v_gene: TRBV27
j_gene: TRBJ2-7
CDR3aa: ASSPGTYPYEQY

v_gene: TRBV6-1
j_gene: TRBJ2-3
CDR3aa: ASSEFLAGKDVTDTQY